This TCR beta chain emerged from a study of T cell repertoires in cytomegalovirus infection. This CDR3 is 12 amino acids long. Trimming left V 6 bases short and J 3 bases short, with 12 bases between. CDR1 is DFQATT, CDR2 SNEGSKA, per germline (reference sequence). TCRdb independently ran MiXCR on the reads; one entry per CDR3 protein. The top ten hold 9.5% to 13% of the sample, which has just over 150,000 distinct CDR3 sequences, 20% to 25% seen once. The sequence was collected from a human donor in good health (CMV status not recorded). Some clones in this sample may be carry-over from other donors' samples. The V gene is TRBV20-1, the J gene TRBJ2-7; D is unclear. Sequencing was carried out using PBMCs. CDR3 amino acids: CSANGPGYEQYF. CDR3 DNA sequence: TGCAGTGCCAATGGGCCGGGCTACGAGCAGTACTTC.